This T cell receptor beta chain was identified during a study of neurological immune-mediated disorders. Many counts were recorded for this clonotype. The V gene end was trimmed by 6 bases and the J gene end by 11 bases; junction bases not matched to a gene: 7. This CDR3 is built from 12 residues. Germline loops: CDR1 MNHNS, CDR2 SASEGT. Each CDR3 protein gets one entry after TCRdb re-called the 5' RACE reads with MiXCR. Here the sample spans fewer than 85,000 distinct CDR3 sequences, around 3.9% being singletons. This receptor was identified in a man between 25 and 39 years old with multiple sclerosis. The J gene is TRBJ2-1, the V gene TRBV6-1, with TRBD1 matching 7 bases. Material for sequencing was PBMCs. The CDR3 DNA sequence: TGTGCCAGCAGAGGGACAGCTCTAAAGCAGTTCTTC. Translating it yields CASRGTALKQFF.